This T cell receptor (beta chain) stems from a study of human T cells and chemical hapten exposure. In the study overall: Subjects had 2% DPC placed on about 2 cm by about 2 cm of upper inner arm skin for sensitization. Alopecia areata, totalis and universalis patients, mostly female, were included. Small volume differences among pooled libraries mainly caused per-sample TCR yield variation. General study points: Compared to controls, expanded TCRs made significantly more large clusters of similar CDR3s.

Time point here: pre-sensitization, week 0. Indicated treatment: therapeutic diphenylcyclopropenone sensitization with weekly scalp DPC. TCRdb itself ran the RACE reads through MiXCR, one entry per CDR3 protein. Of approximately 79,000 distinct CDR3 sequences listed, about 8% were seen once; the top ten hold 2% to 3%. Germline values: CDR1 MNHEY, CDR2 SMNVEV (reference sequence). V was shortened by 5 bases and J by 2 bases, with 9 bases between the two germline ends. The CDR3 is 13 residues long. A remark on this clonotype: The antigen remains unidentified.

Specimen: whole blood, collected in connection with sensitization to the hapten diphenylcyclopropenone (DPC). This receptor was identified in a middle-aged man with alopecia areata. Some clones in this sample may be carry-over from other donors' samples. This chain links TRBV27 with TRBJ1-1; D is unresolved. The CDR3 nucleotides are TGTGCCAGCAGTGCTCGGGAAAACACTGAAGCTTTCTTT. Translating gives CASSARENTEAFF.